This T cell receptor (beta chain) was recorded in a study of PD-1 blockade in classical Hodgkin lymphoma. Study findings and constraints: Before treatment, TCR diversity in newly diagnosed patients was reportedly lower than in healthy donors. Whatever underlies the repertoire differences (possibly disease activity or prior therapy) remains undefined.

The time point: newly diagnosed, previously untreated cHL patient sample. Magnetic negative selection was used to purify CD4+ T cells from PBMCs that had been thawed. Peripheral samples used as comparators were newly diagnosed, untreated classical Hodgkin lymphoma PBMCs. A note on this clone: What it recognizes is unknown.

V lost 5 bases to trimming and J lost 2 bases; unmatched junction nucleotides: 7. CDR1 and CDR2 (germline): SGHDT, YYEEEE. The CDR3 runs 16 residues. Generated by immunoSEQ multiplex PCR, the TCRdb table keeps only in-frame clones and is missing some. The sample carries around 26,000 clones, about 89% recorded once. The V and J genes are TRBV5-6 and TRBJ2-5; 12 bases line up with TRBD2. What was sequenced was CD4+ T cells from blood. This receptor was taken from a human donor with classical Hodgkin lymphoma. The CDR3 is CASSKGLAGDQETQYF. CDR3 nucleotides: TGTGCCAGCAGTAAGGGACTAGCGGGCGATCAAGAGACCCAGTACTTC.